The T cell receptor beta chain under discussion was sequenced for a study of type 1 regulatory T cells. Study as a whole: An in vitro protocol generated T-allo10, a Tr1-enriched, alloantigen-specific CD4 T cell product. Study-level findings and limits: Type 1 regulatory T cells had a more restricted TCR repertoire than non-type 1 regulatory T cells.

TCRdb reanalysed the reads using MiXCR and keeps one entry per CDR3 protein. The sample consists of about 62,000 distinct CDR3 sequences, 62% of them appearing once. A remark on this clonotype: Its antigen is not identified.

There are 15 residues in the CDR3. The germline V and J ends were trimmed by 5 bases and 5 bases, with 19 bases remaining between them. Germline V gene lookup returns CDR1 SGHNT and CDR2 YYREEE (reference sequence). The sequenced sample consisted of cultured non-Tr1 T cells, either the whole culture or a sorted T cell fraction (not recorded which). This receptor was identified in a human donor in good health. J is TRBJ2-5 and V is TRBV5-4, with a tentative D call TRBD2 (5 bases). CDR3 sequence reads: CASRPELNGMETQYF. The CDR3, as DNA: TGTGCCAGCAGGCCAGAACTCAACGGGATGGAGACCCAGTACTTC.